The 11 T cell receptor beta chains below all came from one sample that was sequenced in a study of molecular identifiers for immune sequencing clone quantification. TCRdb processed the PCR reads anew with MiXCR; each CDR3 protein has one entry. The repertoire holds 35,000 or so distinct CDR3 sequences, with about a fifth as singletons. Sequencing was carried out using naive CD8+ T cells from blood, with Jurkat cell RNA spiked in. Subset given: FACS-sorted CD8+CD4-CCR7+CD45RA+ naive T cells. The receptors shown here come from a human donor in good health. Some libraries in this study had Jurkat cell RNA spiked in.

Concerning this clonotype: This may arise from a read error, as a much more abundant clone is one base away. The CDR3 nucleotides are TGTGCCAGCAGTTTATCAGTCCCGGCAGGAGATAATTCACCCCTCCACTTT. It codes for CASSLSVPAGDNSPLHF. The chain is built from TRBV28 and TRBJ1-6; D call uncertain. Trimming removed 1 base at V and 5 bases at J, with 15 bases between. The CDR3 extends over 17 amino acids. Germline V lookup: CDR1 MDHEN, CDR2 SYDVKM.

This clonotype was picked up a small number of times. This may come from a read error, since a much larger clone is one base off. The CDR3 DNA is TGTGCCAGCAGAGAAACCGGGACTAGCAACAACCAAGACTTCAACACCGGGGAGCTGTTTTTT. This translates into CASRETGTSNNQDFNTGELFF. V is TRBV6-5 and J is TRBJ2-2; 9 bases agree with TRBD2. CDR3 length: 21 amino acids. Germline V gene lookup returns CDR1 MNHEY and CDR2 SVGAGI. J was trimmed by 2 bases and V by 6 bases; bases with no gene match: 22.

This clonotype was recorded at least ten times. This sequence joins TRBV7-9 and TRBJ1-4; the match to TRBD1 covers 8 bases. There are 15 residues in the CDR3. The V and J ends lost 5 bases and 7 bases, in that order; junction bases with no gene match: 9. CDR1 is SEHNR, CDR2 FQNEAQ, per germline (reference sequence). CDR3 loop: CASSNPRTGSEKLFF. DNA for the CDR3: TGTGCCAGCAGCAATCCCAGGACAGGGAGTGAAAAACTGTTTTTT. The full variable domain, in which reference TRBV7-9 and TRBJ1-4 provide the parts outside the CDR3, is DTGVSQNPRHKITKRGQNVTFRCDPISEHNRLYWYRQTLGQGPEFLTYFQNEAQLEKSRLLSDRFSAERPKGSFSTLEIQRTEQGDSAMYLCASSNPRTGSEKLFFGSGTQLSVL.

The J gene is TRBJ2-1, the V gene TRBV7-6; D possibly corresponds to TRBD2 (5 bases). The germline V gene encodes CDR1 SGHVS and CDR2 FNYEAQ. This CDR3 spans 22 amino acids. Trimming removed 2 bases from V and 8 bases from J, with 37 bases in between. The CDR3 region has the DNA TGTGCCAGCAGCTTAAACTCCTTGCCGTGGTCTCACGAGGGAGAAGGGTTAGATGAGCAGTTCTTC. Its translation is CASSLNSLPWSHEGEGLDEQFF.

As regards this clonotype: This could be a read error, since a much larger clone is one nucleotide away. The chain combines TRBV7-7 with TRBJ2-5; D ambiguous. The length of the CDR3 is 13 residues. The germline V gene has CDR1 SSHAT and CDR2 FNYEAQ (reference sequence). CDR3 DNA: TGTGCTAGCAGCTTATGCCAGCAAGAGACCCAGTACTTC. Its protein product is CASSLCQQETQYF.

Of note for this clonotype: This may stem from a read error, because a much larger clone lies one nucleotide away. This chain links TRBV6-2 or TRBV6-3 with TRBJ2-7; D may correspond to TRBD1 or TRBD2 (5 bases each). Germline CDR1 MNHEY, CDR2 SVGEGT. The CDR3 runs 13 residues. The CDR3 loop reads CASSYGTPYGQYF. The DNA for the CDR3 is TGTGCCAGCAGTTACGGGACCCCCTACGGGCAGTACTTC.

For this clonotype: A much larger clone differs by one base, so this may be a read error. The V gene is TRBV11-2, the J gene TRBJ2-3; 8 nucleotides agree with TRBD1. CDR1 is SGHAT, CDR2 FQNNGV, per germline. This CDR3 comprises 16 residues. CDR3 nucleotides: TGTGCCAGCAGCTTCGGGACAGGAAAACCCAGAGATAGGCAGTATTTT. Its translation is CASSFGTGKPRDRQYF.

For this clonotype: This may be a read error: a much more frequent sequence differs by one nucleotide. V usage is TRBV2 and J usage is TRBJ1-2, with TRBD1 identical over 11 bases. V dropped 11 bases and J dropped 12; count of bases not matched to a gene: 17. Germline V gene sequence: CDR1 SNHLY, CDR2 FYNNEI. CDR3 length equals 14 residues. Here the CDR3 reads CACPGQGEFLGHTF. CDR3 sequence (DNA): TGTGCCTGTCCGGGACAGGGGGAATTCCTCGGCCACACCTTC.

This clonotype was seen ten or more times. The J gene is TRBJ2-3, the V gene TRBV7-8; D remains unclear. Trimming shortened V by 1 base and J by 2 bases, and 10 bases separated the two germline ends. Germline CDR1 is SGHVS and CDR2 is FQNEAQ. This CDR3 is 15 amino acids long. The DNA of the CDR3 is TGTGCCAGCAGCTTAGGGGCGCGAGACACAGATACGCAGTATTTT. It codes for CASSLGARDTDTQYF.

This clonotype was seen repeatedly, ten times or more. The chain links TRBV7-8 to TRBJ2-1; 7 nucleotides match TRBD2. This CDR3 comprises 17 residues. After removal of 0 bases from V and 2 bases from J, the junction contained 7 bases not matched to a gene. The germline CDR1 and CDR2 sequences are SGHVS and FQNEAQ. For the CDR3, the DNA is TGTGCCAGCAGCTTAGCGGTGTTCGGGACTACCTACAATGAGCAGTTCTTC. It is translated as CASSLAVFGTTYNEQFF.

This clonotype was counted many times. The chain is built from TRBV28 and TRBJ2-1; TRBD2 aligns across 11 bases. This CDR3 has 15 amino acids. V was clipped by 5 bases and J by 5 bases; unmatched bases: 5. Germline CDR1 and CDR2: MDHEN and SYDVKM. The chain's CDR3 is CASSVLAGAHNEQFF. In nucleotides, the CDR3 is TGTGCCAGCAGTGTACTAGCGGGAGCGCACAATGAGCAGTTCTTC.